This note documents a single T cell receptor (beta chain) sequence. Source study methods: Estimates of nucleated cell counts were drawn from the amplification of reference gene primers. The protocol was immunoSEQ multiplex PCR, while the TCRdb copy is restricted to in-frame clones and leaves out a portion. That table supplies the V and J calls and clone size; D and trimming were determined from the DNA. The sample lists roughly 140,000 clones, approximately 85% seen once, with roughly 8.3% in the top ten. These data come from a study of blood T cell repertoires in COVID-19. It was during active infection that Seattle patients were enrolled and then longitudinally followed. Sequencing was done on a sample of peripheral blood. This clonotype was sampled from a woman aged 55-69 years with COVID-19, enrolled during active disease.

The CDR3, as DNA: TGTGCCAGCAGCAAAATCTACAGGGGAATAGAGTTTCCCGACTATGGCTACACCTTC. It codes for CASSKIYRGIEFPDYGYTF. This sequence joins TRBV21-1 and TRBJ1-2; the table's D call of TRBD1 was not tested on the DNA. TRBV21-1 is a known pseudogene. This CDR3 spans 19 amino acids.